This entry lists 25 T cell receptor beta chains sequenced from one sample in a study of CD8 T cells in Susac syndrome. RNA was extracted with the RNeasy kit, and a quantity of about 0.45 to 1 ug was reverse transcribed using random hexamers. A single record per CDR3 protein comes from TCRdb applying MiXCR to the immunoSEQ multiplex PCR reads. This sample has 250,000 to 300,000 distinct CDR3 sequences, with 65% to 90% found just once. Specimen: CD8+ T cells from PBMCs. These receptors all come from a human donor with multiple sclerosis.

The rearrangement uses TRBV5-6 and TRBJ2-1, with D possibly called TRBD1 or TRBD2 (6 bases each). Trimming shortened V by 2 bases and J by 4 bases, and 22 bases separated the two germline ends. The CDR3 is 18 residues long. Germline CDR1 reads SGHDT; CDR2 reads YYEEEE. CDR3 amino acids: CASSFLQGGLPAYNEQFF. CDR3 coding DNA: TGTGCCAGCAGCTTTTTACAGGGAGGCCTCCCTGCGTACAATGAGCAGTTCTTC.

The chain has TRBV4-3 and TRBJ1-4; no firm D call. V dropped 1 base and J dropped 7 bases, with 19 bases sitting between them. Germline V gene sequence: CDR1 LGHNA, CDR2 YSLEER. The CDR3 has 17 residues. The CDR3 loop reads CASSQGIIPLAGEKLFF. CDR3 coding DNA: TGCGCCAGCAGCCAAGGAATTATACCTCTGGCGGGTGAAAAACTGTTTTTT.

This sequence joins TRBV28 and TRBJ1-1; 7 bases align to TRBD1. There are 14 residues in the CDR3. The germline V gene has CDR1 MDHEN and CDR2 SYDVKM. The junction had 6 bases not matched to a gene; V was cut back by 2 bases and J by 6 bases. The CDR3 here is CASSLLRQGPEAFF. CDR3 coding DNA: TGTGCCAGCAGTTTACTCCGACAGGGCCCTGAAGCTTTCTTT.

The chain links TRBV24-1 to TRBJ1-2; possibly TRBD1 for D (5 bases). Germline V gene lookup returns CDR1 KGHDR and CDR2 SFDVKD. Trimming stripped 6 bases from V and 3 bases from J, with 10 bases between. CDR3 length: 13 residues. The CDR3, as DNA: TGTGCCACCAGTACGGGGGGGGACTATGGCTACACCTTC. It codes for CATSTGGDYGYTF.

The V gene is TRBV10-3, the J gene TRBJ1-1; D ambiguous. Germline V gene lookup returns CDR1 ENHRY and CDR2 SYGVKD. CDR3 length: 12 residues. V lost 9 bases and J 2 bases, leaving 10 bases between the germline ends. The CDR3 here is CAIGRENTEAFF. DNA for the CDR3: TGTGCCATAGGACGGGAAAACACTGAAGCTTTCTTT.

The CDR3 DNA reads as TGTGCCAGCAGCTCAGCAGACACTGAAGCTTTCTTT. As protein: CASSSADTEAFF. The chain joins TRBV7-9 to TRBJ1-1; D is uncertain. This CDR3 has 12 amino acids. CDR1 is SEHNR and CDR2 is FQNEAQ in the germline V gene (reference sequence). V was trimmed by 4 bases and J by 3 bases, leaving 6 bases between them.

The gene calls are TRBV27 and TRBJ2-7, with 7 bases lining up with TRBD2. With 3 bases clipped from V and 2 bases from J, the junction kept 4 bases outside the gene matches. The germline CDR1 and CDR2 sequences are MNHEY and SMNVEV (reference sequence). The CDR3 runs 14 residues. For the CDR3, the DNA is TGTGCCAGCAGTTTCGCGGGGACTACCTACGAGCAGTACTTC. Translating it yields CASSFAGTTYEQYF.

The rearrangement links TRBV20-1 to TRBJ2-1, with TRBD2 matching 10 bases. The CDR3 contains 16 residues. Germline V gives CDR1 DFQATT, CDR2 SNEGSKA (reference sequence). The CDR3 is CSGQGELAGLYNEQFF. The CDR3 DNA reads TGCAGCGGACAGGGAGAACTAGCGGGATTATACAATGAGCAGTTCTTC.

This sequence joins TRBV7-9 and TRBJ2-4; D gene ambiguous. CDR1 and CDR2 from the germline V gene are SEHNR and FQNEAQ (reference sequence). With 7 bases removed from V and 7 bases from J, the gap between germline ends came to 11 bases. The length of the CDR3 is 12 residues. CDR3 DNA sequence: TGTGCCAGCACCTGGGGTGGGAACATTCAGTACTTC. This translates into CASTWGGNIQYF.

The V call is TRBV11-3, the J call TRBJ2-3; TRBD2 matches 14 bases. The CDR3 loop spans 18 amino acids. Germline V lookup: CDR1 SGHNT, CDR2 YENEEA. V lost 4 bases to trimming and J lost 1 base; unmatched junction nucleotides: 7. The CDR3 is CASSSGTSGSRGTDTQYF. The CDR3 nucleotides are TGTGCCAGCAGCTCCGGGACTAGCGGGAGCCGCGGCACAGATACGCAGTATTTT.

The chain combines TRBV4-3 with TRBJ1-2; 7 bases fit TRBD1. With V trimmed by 1 base and J by 4 bases, 12 bases remained unmatched. This CDR3 region has 17 residues. The germline CDR1 and CDR2 sequences are LGHNA and YSLEER. In DNA, the CDR3 is TGCGCCAGCAGCCAAGCGTATCCAACAGGGGTAGTCTATGGCTACACCTTC. Translated, it gives CASSQAYPTGVVYGYTF.

The chain employs TRBV27 and TRBJ1-2; TRBD1 is a possible D gene (5 bases). The germline V gene encodes CDR1 MNHEY and CDR2 SMNVEV (reference sequence). The CDR3 spans 13 residues. V gave up 3 bases and J gave up 3 bases, with 8 bases separating them. CDR3 bases: TGTGCCAGCAGTTTCTGGGGCGACTATGGCTACACCTTC. This gives the protein CASSFWGDYGYTF.

The rearrangement links TRBV20-1 to TRBJ1-1; the D is unclear. CDR1 and CDR2 from the germline V gene are DFQATT and SNEGSKA (reference sequence). V gave up 6 bases and J gave up 4 bases, with 18 bases separating them. The CDR3 spans 14 residues. The CDR3 nucleotides are TGCAGTGCAACCCAGACCGTTCGGGGCACTGAAGCTTTCTTT. Translation gives CSATQTVRGTEAFF.

This clonotype has just one count. V gene TRBV19 combines with J gene TRBJ2-1, with TRBD2 identical over 10 bases. The V gene end was trimmed by 5 bases and the J gene end by 9 bases; junction bases not matched to a gene: 10. Per germline, CDR1 LNHDA and CDR2 SQIVND (reference sequence). The CDR3 contains 15 residues. CDR3 sequence (DNA): TGTGCCAGTAGTCCCAGTCTTGGACTAGCGGTTGAGCAGTTCTTC. Amino acid sequence: CASSPSLGLAVEQFF.

This clonotype was picked up a small number of times. The chain joins TRBV28 to TRBJ2-5; either TRBD1 or TRBD2 may fit D (5 bases each). This CDR3 comprises 15 residues. Per germline, CDR1 MDHEN and CDR2 SYDVKM. Deletions cut 2 bases from V and 1 base from J, with 11 bases between. The CDR3, as DNA: TGTGCCAGCAGTTTAGCGGGTAGGGGCCAAGAGACCCAGTACTTC. It specifies CASSLAGRGQETQYF.

V is TRBV19 and J is TRBJ1-1, with no clear D. Between the trimmed V and J ends, which lost 3 bases and 3 bases, there was a span of 23 bases. This CDR3 spans 18 amino acids. The germline V gene has CDR1 LNHDA and CDR2 SQIVND (reference sequence). This CDR3 is CASSIIGPAGEVYTEAFF. CDR3 coding DNA: TGTGCCAGTAGTATTATAGGACCTGCGGGCGAAGTTTACACTGAAGCTTTCTTT.

The chain carries TRBV20-1 and TRBJ2-3; D is uncertain. Trimming shortened V by 1 base and J by 2 bases, and 13 bases separated the two germline ends. Germline assignment: CDR1 DFQATT and CDR2 SNEGSKA (reference sequence). There are 15 residues in the CDR3. DNA for the CDR3: TGCAGTGCTAGAGGTCCTGGGCGGAACACAGATACGCAGTATTTT. Its translation: CSARGPGRNTDTQYF.

The chain couples TRBV6-5 to TRBJ2-5, with 8 bases identical to TRBD1. Trimming at V came to 0 bases and at J to 7 bases, leaving 4 bases not matched to a gene. Germline lookup yields CDR1 MNHEY and CDR2 SVGAGI. This CDR3 contains 14 residues. In DNA form, the CDR3 reads TGTGCCAGCAGTTACTCTGGACAGGGATTGACCCAGTACTTC. Translation gives CASSYSGQGLTQYF.

This clonotype was observed a few times. The genes are TRBV29-1 and TRBJ2-5; 9 bases fit TRBD2. This CDR3 has 13 amino acids. V lost 7 bases and J lost 4; bases outside the gene matches: 7. Germline V gene sequence: CDR1 SQVTM, CDR2 ANQGSEA. This CDR3 reads CSGLAGSGETQYF. CDR3 bases: TGCAGCGGCCTAGCGGGATCGGGAGAGACCCAGTACTTC.

The rearrangement joins TRBV5-1 to TRBJ2-1; 7 bases fit TRBD2. Trimming cost V 4 bases and J 7 bases; bases outside gene matches: 14. Germline V CDR1 and CDR2: SGHRS, YFSETQ. There are 16 residues in the CDR3. The CDR3 loop is CASSPQWRELSNEQFF. CDR3 DNA: TGCGCCAGCAGCCCGCAGTGGCGGGAGTTATCAAATGAGCAGTTCTTC.

The chain recombines TRBV9 with TRBJ2-1; TRBD2 matches at 8 bases. The CDR3 spans 14 residues. Germline lookup yields CDR1 SGDLS and CDR2 YYNGEE. Germline trimming cut 0 bases from V and 10 bases from J; bases unmatched to any gene: 6. The CDR3: CASSVDLTGGEQFF. DNA of the CDR3: TGTGCCAGCAGCGTAGACCTAACGGGAGGGGAGCAGTTCTTC.

The chain uses TRBV27 and TRBJ2-7, with TRBD2 identical over 14 bases. The CDR3 is 15 residues long. Germline V lookup: CDR1 MNHEY, CDR2 SMNVEV (reference sequence). After removal of 5 bases from V and 6 bases from J, the junction contained 6 bases not matched to a gene. Here the CDR3 DNA reads TGTGCCAGCAGTGTAGGGACTAGCGGGAGCCTCGAGCAGTACTTC. Translation gives CASSVGTSGSLEQYF.

V gene TRBV28 combines with J gene TRBJ2-6, with D uncertain. Germline V gene lookup returns CDR1 MDHEN and CDR2 SYDVKM. V dropped 10 bases and J dropped 0 bases, with 7 bases sitting between them. This CDR3 has 13 residues. Written as DNA, the CDR3 is TGTGCCACCAGAAGCTCTGGGGCCAACGTCCTGACTTTC. As protein: CATRSSGANVLTF.

The chain combines TRBV29-1 with TRBJ2-2; D not certain. Germline CDR1 and CDR2: SQVTM and ANQGSEA. CDR3 length: 12 amino acids. V lost 2 bases and J lost 5, with 6 bases in between. The CDR3 loop is CSVELGTGELFF. In DNA, the CDR3 is TGCAGCGTTGAACTGGGGACCGGGGAGCTGTTTTTT.

V is TRBV14 and J is TRBJ2-7, with 10 bases matching TRBD2. The V and J ends lost 2 bases and 2 bases, in that order; junction bases with no gene match: 9. The CDR3 has 17 amino acids. Per the germline V gene, CDR1 is SGHDN and CDR2 is FVKESK. CDR3 sequence reads: CASSQKTSGQPPYEQYF. In DNA form, the CDR3 reads TGTGCCAGCAGCCAAAAGACTAGCGGGCAGCCGCCCTACGAGCAGTACTTC.